Sequencing of this T cell receptor beta chain was carried out in a study of blood T cells in healthy people across ages. Germline CDR1 and CDR2: DFQATT and SNEGSKA (reference sequence). This CDR3 region has 15 residues. Trimming stripped 4 bases from V and 5 bases from J, with 18 bases between. This clonotype was found many times. Through a sample-barcoded 5' primer and a J-beta primer mix, a second PCR was run for roughly 6 to 11 cycles. TCRdb reprocessed the 5' RACE reads with MiXCR, giving one entry per CDR3 protein. The data hold more than 1 million distinct CDR3 sequences, with 35% to 50% observed a single time.

This chain connects TRBV20-1 to TRBJ2-1, with D possibly matching TRBD2 (6 bases). This TCR was recovered from a woman aged 55-75 years in good health. The specimen sequenced was blood. CDR3 protein: CSANDAGSSHNEQFF. As DNA, the CDR3 is TGCAGTGCTAACGATGCCGGGAGTAGTCACAATGAGCAGTTCTTC.